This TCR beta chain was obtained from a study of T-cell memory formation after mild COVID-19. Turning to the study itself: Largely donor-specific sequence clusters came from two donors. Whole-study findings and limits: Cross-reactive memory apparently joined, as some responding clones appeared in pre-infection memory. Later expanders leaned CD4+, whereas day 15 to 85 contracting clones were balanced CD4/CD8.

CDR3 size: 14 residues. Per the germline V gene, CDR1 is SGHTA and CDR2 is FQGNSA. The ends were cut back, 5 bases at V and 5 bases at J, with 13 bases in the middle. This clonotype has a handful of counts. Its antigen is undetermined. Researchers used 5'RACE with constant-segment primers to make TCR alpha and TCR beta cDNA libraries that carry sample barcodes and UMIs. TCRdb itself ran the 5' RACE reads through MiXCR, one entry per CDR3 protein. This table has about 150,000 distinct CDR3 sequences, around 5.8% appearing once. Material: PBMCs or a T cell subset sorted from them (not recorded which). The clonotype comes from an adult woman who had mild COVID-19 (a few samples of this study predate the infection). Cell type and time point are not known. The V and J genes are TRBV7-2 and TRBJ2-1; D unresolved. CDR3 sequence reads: CASSPTNLNNEQFF. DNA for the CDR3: TGTGCCAGCAGCCCGACCAACCTCAACAATGAGCAGTTCTTC.